This paragraph covers one TCR beta chain sequence. These data belong to a study of T-cell memory formation after mild COVID-19. TCRdb passed the 5' RACE reads through MiXCR, listing each CDR3 protein once. The sample yields about half a million distinct CDR3 sequences, about 20% seen once. V dropped 2 bases and J dropped 4 bases, with 18 bases sitting between them. Germline CDR1 is MGHRA and CDR2 is YSYEKL. The CDR3 runs 16 residues. Sample: PBMCs or a T cell subset sorted from them (not recorded which). The chain is built from TRBV4-1 and TRBJ2-7; weak D call: TRBD2 (5 bases). The clonotype was recovered from an adult woman who had mild COVID-19 (a few samples of this study predate the infection). Cell type and time point are not known. The DNA of the CDR3 is TGCGCCAGCAGCCAACTCGACTACCCCAACCTATACGAGCAGTACTTC. Its translation: CASSQLDYPNLYEQYF.